The sequence of this TCR beta chain was determined in a study of cytomegalovirus exposure and HLA in healthy donors. Study at large: Inside one of the first data releases sat some 93 million unique TCRs taken from HLA-typed donors. Study-level results: When a later analysis was performed, an Asian-associated ancestry cluster reportedly had fewer N-insertions than the roughly 700-donor mean.

Trimming stripped 4 bases from V and 4 bases from J, with 6 bases between. Germline V gene data show CDR1 as SGHKS and CDR2 as YYEKEE (reference sequence). The CDR3 has 12 amino acids. The PCR was carried out with 60 Vbeta primers and 13 Jbeta primers. TCRdb's table, derived via immunoSEQ multiplex PCR, lists solely in-frame clones and lacks some. Of some 99,000 clones in the sample, approximately 77% were seen once. A note on this clone: Its antigen is not known.

At the time of sampling, donors were nominally healthy, though unrecorded immune exposures were likely. The chain links TRBV5-5 to TRBJ1-5; D remains ambiguous. This clonotype was sampled from a female donor in good health and CMV-seronegative. The specimen sequenced was PBMCs. The DNA of the CDR3 is TGTGCCAGCAGCCTCCCGAATCAGCCCCAGCATTTT. Protein product: CASSLPNQPQHF.